What follows are 24 T cell receptor beta chains derived from one specimen sequenced in a study of cytomegalovirus exposure and HLA in healthy donors. A multiplex PCR was run with 60 Vbeta primers and 13 Jbeta primers. Generated by immunoSEQ multiplex PCR, the TCRdb table keeps only in-frame clones and is missing some. The sample holds fewer than 200,000 clones, about three quarters seen once. Sequenced: PBMCs. The receptors originated from a female donor in good health and CMV-seronegative.

The genes are TRBV19 and TRBJ2-3; 10 bases agree with TRBD1. The CDR3 runs 15 residues. CDR1 is LNHDA, CDR2 SQIVND, per germline (reference sequence). With 7 bases clipped from V and 4 bases from J, the junction kept 8 bases outside the gene matches. The CDR3 loop is CASTSGTGEADTQYF. The CDR3 coding sequence is TGTGCCAGTACTTCCGGGACAGGGGAGGCAGATACGCAGTATTTT.

V and J are TRBV7-9 and TRBJ2-5; TRBD1 aligns across 9 bases. The J call may be mistaken, given a closer DNA end match to TRBJ2-7. Germline V CDR1 and CDR2: SEHNR, FQNEAQ (reference sequence). CDR3 length: 14 residues. The DNA of the CDR3 is TGTGCCAGCAGCTTACCCGGGACAGGGTACGAGCAGTACTTC. Its protein product is CASSLPGTGYEQYF.

The chain uses TRBV19 and TRBJ2-1; D is uncertain. Trimming stripped 2 bases from V and 4 bases from J, with 6 bases between. In germline, CDR1 is LNHDA, CDR2 SQIVND (reference sequence). The CDR3 loop spans 13 amino acids. In DNA form, the CDR3 reads TGTGCCAGTAGTATATCGGGTTACAATGAGCAGTTCTTC. Translating gives CASSISGYNEQFF. Looking up the rest from reference TRBV19 and TRBJ2-1 gives the full variable domain: DGGITQSPKYLFRKEGQNVTLSCEQNLNHDAMYWYRQDPGQGLRLIYYSQIVNDFQKGDIAEGYSVSREKKESFPLTVTSAQKNPTAFYLCASSISGYNEQFFGPGTRLTVL.

This clone is a singleton in its sample. V is TRBV2 and J is TRBJ2-2; tentatively, D is TRBD1 (5 bases). The V gene lost 6 bases and the J gene lost 5 bases, with 19 bases spanning the gap. The CDR3 loop spans 16 amino acids. Germline V gives CDR1 SNHLY, CDR2 FYNNEI. CDR3 in amino acids: CASRTFPNQGTGELFF. CDR3 nucleotides: TGTGCCAGCAGGACGTTCCCTAATCAGGGAACCGGGGAGCTGTTTTTT.

The chain links TRBV6-5 to TRBJ2-6; D is undetermined. In germline, CDR1 is MNHEY, CDR2 SVGAGI. The CDR3 is 16 residues long. V shed 0 bases and J shed 3 bases, with 9 bases lying between them. CDR3: CASSYSLGGGANVLTF. The CDR3 bases are TGTGCCAGCAGTTACTCCCTTGGCGGTGGGGCCAACGTCCTGACTTTC.

This chain links TRBV5-1 with TRBJ1-1, with 9 bases that match TRBD1. Germline V gene data show CDR1 as SGHRS and CDR2 as YFSETQ. The CDR3 extends over 17 amino acids. V was clipped by 4 bases and J by 4 bases; unmatched bases: 14. Here the CDR3 DNA reads TGCGCCAGCAGCGGGGGGACAGGGAGGGCGCGGGGCACTGAAGCTTTCTTT. It yields the protein CASSGGTGRARGTEAFF.

V gene TRBV7-2 combines with J gene TRBJ1-5; a possible D gene is TRBD1 (5 bases). Trimming took 0 bases from V and 6 from J, leaving 12 bases between them. The CDR3 is 15 amino acids. From germline, CDR1 is SGHTA and CDR2 FQGNSA. The CDR3 DNA sequence: TGTGCCAGCAGCTTAGCGTTAAGGGGAAGTCAGCCCCAGCATTTT. Translation: CASSLALRGSQPQHF.

J is TRBJ1-5 and V is TRBV7-9; D is ambiguous. The germline gives CDR1 SEHNR, CDR2 FQNEAQ (reference sequence). Trimming left V 1 base short and J 7 bases short, with 14 bases between. The CDR3 covers 15 residues. The CDR3 DNA sequence: TGTGCCAGCAGCTTAGTCGGCGGGGTCAGCCAGCCCCAGCATTTT. It yields the protein CASSLVGGVSQPQHF. Filled out from reference TRBV7-9 and TRBJ1-5, the complete variable domain reads DTGVSQNPRHKITKRGQNVTFRCDPISEHNRLYWYRQTLGQGPEFLTYFQNEAQLEKSRLLSDRFSAERPKGSFSTLEIQRTEQGDSAMYLCASSLVGGVSQPQHFGDGTRLSIL.

V is TRBV7-2 and J is TRBJ2-3; TRBD2 matches at 16 bases. The V gene's germline CDR1 is SGHTA and CDR2 FQGNSA. The V gene end was trimmed by 4 bases and the J gene end by 5 bases; junction bases not matched to a gene: 6. The CDR3 runs to 17 residues. The chain's CDR3 is CASSSGTSGGAEDTQYF. The CDR3, as DNA: TGTGCCAGCAGCTCCGGGACTAGCGGGGGGGCCGAAGATACGCAGTATTTT. Variable domain in full (rest from reference TRBV7-2 and TRBJ2-3): GAGVSQSPSNKVTEKGKDVELRCDPISGHTALYWYRQSLGQGLEFLIYFQGNSAPDKSGLPSDRFSAERTGGSVSTLTIQRTQQEDSAVYLCASSSGTSGGAEDTQYFGPGTRLTVL.

The V and J genes are TRBV4-3 and TRBJ2-1, with D tentatively TRBD2 (5 bases). The CDR3 consists of 15 residues. Germline V gene data show CDR1 as LGHNA and CDR2 as YSLEER. The ends were cut back, 0 bases at V and 9 bases at J, with 15 bases in the middle. Written as DNA, the CDR3 is TGCGCCAGCAGCCAAGATCCAGTAGGACTCCGTGAGCAGTTCTTC. It specifies CASSQDPVGLREQFF.

The chain uses TRBV30 and TRBJ1-6; D is unresolved. The CDR3 spans 15 residues. Germline CDR1 and CDR2: GTSNPN and SVGIG (reference sequence). V was pared by 4 bases and J by 0 bases, with 10 bases between. The CDR3 region is CAWKRTSSYNSPLHF. CDR3 nucleotide sequence: TGTGCCTGGAAGCGAACGAGCTCCTATAATTCACCCCTCCACTTT.

The V gene is TRBV28, the J gene TRBJ1-2; 8 nucleotides agree with TRBD1. This CDR3 has 14 amino acids. Trimming removed 4 bases from V and 8 bases from J; junction bases left unmatched: 9. Per the germline V gene, CDR1 is MDHEN and CDR2 is SYDVKM. The CDR3 DNA reads as TGTGCCAGCAGTTCCCTCGGACAGGGTCCGGGCTACACCTTC. Translating it yields CASSSLGQGPGYTF.

This rearrangement joins TRBV6-6 to TRBJ2-5; weak D call: TRBD2 (5 bases). V lost 0 bases and J 1 base, leaving 9 bases between the germline ends. The CDR3 is 15 residues long. Germline V lookup: CDR1 MNHNY, CDR2 SVGAGI (reference sequence). The CDR3 region has the DNA TGTGCCAGCAGTTACTCCGGGGTTGCCCAAGAGACCCAGTACTTC. Amino acid sequence: CASSYSGVAQETQYF.

The CDR3 DNA sequence: TGCGCCAGCAGCCGGGAGCGGAGGGGTCCAGATACGCAGTATTTT. Amino acids: CASSRERRGPDTQYF. This sequence joins TRBV4-3 and TRBJ2-3; possible D gene TRBD2, 6 bases. Germline-derived CDR1 and CDR2 are LGHNA and YSLEER. Trimming pared 4 bases from V and 4 bases from J, leaving 15 bases between. The CDR3 is made up of 15 amino acids.

The table lists this clone with a few counts. This chain links TRBV30 with TRBJ2-7; 7 bases are a match to TRBD1. Germline assignment: CDR1 GTSNPN and CDR2 SVGIG (reference sequence). Losses at the gene ends were 1 base for V and 5 bases for J; bases not matched to a gene: 11. The CDR3 totals 15 residues. CDR3 amino acids: CAWSDSDRAGDEQYF. CDR3 bases: TGTGCCTGGAGTGACTCCGACAGGGCGGGCGACGAGCAGTACTTC.

V and J are TRBV6-6 and TRBJ1-1; 8 positions match TRBD1. Germline loops: CDR1 MNHNY, CDR2 SVGAGI (reference sequence). V shed 9 bases and J 1 base; nucleotides not matched to a gene: 7. The CDR3 spans 14 residues. The CDR3 DNA is TGTGCCAGTGCCGCCGGGACAGGGAACACTGAAGCTTTCTTT. Protein sequence: CASAAGTGNTEAFF.

This sequence joins TRBV5-4 and TRBJ2-1; 8 bases agree with TRBD2. J gave up 7 bases and V 4 bases, and 10 bases lay outside the gene matches. The CDR3 is made up of 15 amino acids. Germline V gives CDR1 SGHNT, CDR2 YYREEE (reference sequence). CDR3 in DNA: TGTGCCAGCAGCCTGGGAAAGCGGGAGAGTAATGAGCAGTTCTTC. It yields the protein CASSLGKRESNEQFF.

The chain carries TRBV7-9 and TRBJ1-1; a possible D gene is TRBD1 (6 bases). Trimming pared 4 bases from V and 11 bases from J, leaving 20 bases between. Germline assignment: CDR1 SEHNR and CDR2 FQNEAQ (reference sequence). This CDR3 region has 14 residues. In DNA form, the CDR3 reads TGTGCCAGCAGCTCAATGCTACAGGGCCTTGAGGCTTTCTTT. Its protein is CASSSMLQGLEAFF.

The chain has TRBV5-6 and TRBJ2-7; the match to TRBD2 covers 7 bases. The germline V gene has CDR1 SGHDT and CDR2 YYEEEE. After removal of 1 base from V and 2 bases from J, the junction contained 6 bases not matched to a gene. The CDR3 is made up of 15 amino acids. The CDR3 bases are TGTGCCAGCAGCTTGTGGGAGGGACCCACCTACGAGCAGTACTTC. Translated, it gives CASSLWEGPTYEQYF.

The CDR3 sequence: CASSLAKGGYRGATDTQYF. Here the CDR3 DNA reads TGCGCCAGCAGCTTGGCCAAAGGGGGTTACCGGGGGGCCACAGATACGCAGTATTTT. The chain joins TRBV5-1 to TRBJ2-3, with D possibly TRBD2 on 7 matching bases. This CDR3 spans 19 amino acids. V was clipped by 0 bases and J by 2 bases, with 22 bases between them. Germline V lookup: CDR1 SGHRS, CDR2 YFSETQ.

This rearrangement joins TRBV7-2 to TRBJ2-5; D is unresolved. V lost 2 bases, J lost 5 bases, and 6 bases lay in between. The CDR3 is made up of 12 amino acids. CDR1 and CDR2 from the germline V gene are SGHTA and FQGNSA. As DNA, the CDR3 is TGTGCCAGCAGCTTAACGGTGGAGACCCAGTACTTC. Protein sequence: CASSLTVETQYF.

This clone was observed a few times. The rearrangement uses TRBV2 and TRBJ1-5; D remains unclear. Trimming left V 4 bases short and J 4 bases short, with 5 bases between. CDR1 SNHLY and CDR2 FYNNEI come from the germline V gene. The CDR3 is 12 amino acids. The CDR3, as DNA: TGTGCCAGCAGTGGAGATAATCAGCCCCAGCATTTT. It codes for CASSGDNQPQHF.

In this sample, this clone turned up once. The V call is TRBV4-3, the J call TRBJ2-3, with 9 bases aligning to TRBD1. The CDR3 has 16 amino acids. Germline V gene sequence: CDR1 LGHNA, CDR2 YSLEER. The junction had 5 bases not matched to a gene; V was cut back by 0 bases and J by 4 bases. The CDR3 nucleotides are TGCGCCAGCAGCCAAGATGGGGACAGGGATTCAGATACGCAGTATTTT. Residues: CASSQDGDRDSDTQYF.

This sequence joins TRBV15 and TRBJ1-5; perhaps TRBD1 as D (6 bases). This CDR3 spans 14 amino acids. The germline CDR1 and CDR2 sequences are LNHNV and YYDKDF (reference sequence). V was pared by 4 bases and J by 2 bases, with 9 bases between. The CDR3: CATSTNRGNQPQHF. The CDR3 DNA sequence: TGTGCCACCAGCACAAACAGGGGCAATCAGCCCCAGCATTTT.